These 9 T cell receptor beta chains were sequenced from one sample in a study of intratumoral heterogeneity in liver cancer. TCRdb keeps only in-frame clones here, not all; method: immunoSEQ multiplex PCR. The sample records about 20,000 clones, around 73% being singletons. The input for sequencing was tumor-adjacent normal tissue, taken before any cancer treatment. Receptor source: a woman in her seventies with hepatocellular carcinoma.

In its sample, this clone was seen a few times. This rearrangement joins TRBV10-2 to TRBJ2-7; D gene unclear. CDR1 is WSHSY, CDR2 SAAADI, per germline. This CDR3 spans 12 amino acids. V lost 2 bases and J 2 bases, leaving 4 bases between the germline ends. CDR3 amino acids: CASSEAAYEQYF. The CDR3 DNA reads as TGCGCCAGCAGTGAGGCCGCCTACGAGCAGTACTTC.

This sequence joins TRBV12-5 and TRBJ1-1; D is unclear. The CDR3 contains 13 residues. Germline assignment: CDR1 LGHNT and CDR2 FRNRAP. Trimming shortened V by 1 base and J by 1 base, and 4 bases separated the two germline ends. This chain's CDR3 is CASGLGGNTEAFF. The DNA of the CDR3 is TGTGCTAGTGGTTTGGGGGGGAACACTGAAGCTTTCTTT.

This clone was found a few times. The V gene is TRBV6-1, the J gene TRBJ2-3; 8 bases map to TRBD1. Per germline, CDR1 MNHNS and CDR2 SASEGT. CDR3 length: 14 residues. J gave up 6 bases and V 2 bases, and 4 bases lay outside the gene matches. The CDR3 protein is CASSEQQGADTQYF. The CDR3 region has the DNA TGTGCCAGCAGTGAACAGCAGGGGGCTGATACGCAGTATTTT.

V gene TRBV18 combines with J gene TRBJ2-3; D call uncertain. Trimming took 3 bases from V and 1 from J, leaving 14 bases between them. CDR1 and CDR2 (germline): KGHSH, LQKENI. The CDR3 loop spans 16 amino acids. The CDR3 reads CASSPTPGVGTDTQYF. The CDR3 DNA reads TGTGCCAGCTCACCGACACCGGGCGTGGGCACAGATACGCAGTATTTT.

V is TRBV30 and J is TRBJ2-1; a weak D match, TRBD2 (5 bases). The germline gives CDR1 GTSNPN, CDR2 SVGIG (reference sequence). Between the trimmed V and J ends, which lost 2 bases and 1 base, there was a span of 9 bases. The CDR3 extends over 14 amino acids. CDR3 region: CAWSPRGSYNEQFF. The DNA of the CDR3 is TGTGCCTGGAGTCCACGAGGGTCCTACAATGAGCAGTTCTTC. The variable domain in full, completed from reference TRBV30 and TRBJ2-1, reads SQTIHQWPATLVQPVGSPLSLECTVEGTSNPNLYWYRQAAGRGLQLLFYSVGIGQISSEVPQNLSASRPQDRQFILSSKKLLLSDSGFYLCAWSPRGSYNEQFFGPGTRLTVL.

The chain recombines TRBV5-1 with TRBJ2-1; 16 nucleotides agree with TRBD2. CDR1 and CDR2 from the germline V gene are SGHRS and YFSETQ. Trimming cost V 4 bases and J 9 bases; bases outside gene matches: 16. The CDR3 sequence is 19 residues long. Here the CDR3 reads CASSLLSGTSGRASGEQFF. Here the CDR3 DNA reads TGCGCCAGCAGCCTCTTATCCGGGACTAGCGGGAGGGCCTCGGGTGAGCAGTTCTTC.

This clone was detected only a few times. The chain couples TRBV9 to TRBJ1-2; D is ambiguous. Trimming took off 0 bases at V and 4 bases at J, with 10 bases between the two ends. CDR1 and CDR2 (germline): SGDLS, YYNGEE. This CDR3 has 14 residues. This CDR3 is CASSVDGTPYGYTF. DNA of the CDR3: TGTGCCAGCAGCGTAGATGGTACCCCCTATGGCTACACCTTC.

The V gene is TRBV19, the J gene TRBJ1-5, with D unclear. CDR1 and CDR2 (germline): LNHDA, SQIVND (reference sequence). CDR3 length equals 12 residues. Trimming took 4 bases from V and 2 from J, leaving 3 bases between them. CDR3 bases: TGTGCCAGTAGTAGTGGCAATCAGCCCCAGCATTTT. It codes for CASSSGNQPQHF.

This chain connects TRBV29-1 to TRBJ2-5, with 9 bases aligning to TRBD1. The CDR3 spans 12 residues. Germline CDR1 SQVTM, CDR2 ANQGSEA. Trimming cost V 7 bases and J 4 bases; bases outside gene matches: 4. Here the CDR3 DNA reads TGCAGCGGCACAGGGGGCGTAGAGACCCAGTACTTC. This translates into CSGTGGVETQYF.